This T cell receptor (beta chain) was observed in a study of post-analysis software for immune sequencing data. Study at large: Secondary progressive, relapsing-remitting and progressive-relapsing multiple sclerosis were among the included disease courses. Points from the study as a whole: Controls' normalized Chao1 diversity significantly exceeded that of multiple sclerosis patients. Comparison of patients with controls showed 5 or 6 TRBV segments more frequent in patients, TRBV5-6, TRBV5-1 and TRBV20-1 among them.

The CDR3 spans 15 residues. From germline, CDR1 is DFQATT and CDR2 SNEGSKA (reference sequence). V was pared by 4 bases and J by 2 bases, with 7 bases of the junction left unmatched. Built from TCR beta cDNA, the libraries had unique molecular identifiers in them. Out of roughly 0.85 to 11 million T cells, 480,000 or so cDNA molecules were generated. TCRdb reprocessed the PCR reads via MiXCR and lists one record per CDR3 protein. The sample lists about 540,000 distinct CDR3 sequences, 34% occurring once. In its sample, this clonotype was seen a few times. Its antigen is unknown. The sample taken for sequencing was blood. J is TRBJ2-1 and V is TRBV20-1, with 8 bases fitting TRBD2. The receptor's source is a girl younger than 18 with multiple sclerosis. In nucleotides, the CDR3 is TGCAGTGCTATATCACGGGGGGGCGCCTACAATGAGCAGTTCTTC. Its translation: CSAISRGGAYNEQFF.